This TCR beta chain is from a study of identifying expanded T cells in peripheral blood (dated by TCRdb to about 2019). Notes on the research overall: Four technical replicates, made by sequencing separate aliquots from the same pool of genomic DNA, were compared pairwise. Paper-wide results and their limitations: The binomial model flagged approximately 1.2 differentially abundant clones between technical replicates, compared with 15 to 17 over around two weeks and 19 over around 4 weeks. Across all healthy donors, variance in clone template counts between roughly two-week samples was found to increase significantly with total template count. The authors expected that over much longer intervals, such as months to years, biological variance in healthy repertoires might increase even further. Across all healthy-donor time intervals, the beta-binomial model significantly cut both the number of clones called differentially abundant and the false-positive rate.

TCRbeta CDR3 regions were profiled by bias-controlled multiplex PCR amplification of genomic DNA with the immunoSEQ Assay. The source study handled its data this way. The absolute abundance of each unique TCRbeta CDR3 region was quantified after sequences were collapsed and filtered. Two models were used to test differential abundance: a binomial model (Fisher-equivalent) and a beta-binomial model that adds time-dependent variance fitted from healthy donors. Clones with fewer than 5 combined templates were removed, and a clone was called differentially abundant if the clone's Benjamini-Hochberg FDR was below 0.01. In the beta-binomial model, variance was expressed as a function of the total template count across the two samples, in the form v = (b*log(k)+a)^2. Held by TCRdb, this immuneACCESS table contains in-frame sequences only and omits some clones. Under half of the omission traces to an unresolved V gene where checked; the cause of the rest is unknown. V and J calls and clone size follow that table, whereas D and trimming were derived from the DNA. Within this sample are tens of thousands of clones, with around 84% of them counted one time only. Roughly a fifth of the sample goes to the ten largest clones.

Comments on this clone: Its target antigen remains unknown. No clone much larger than this one lies a single base away; base qualities are absent.

No immune events such as infections were documented for the healthy donors during the collection period. Time-dependent variance in a beta-binomial model of T-cell clone differential abundance was calibrated using healthy-donor blood repertoires as a training cohort. There were 10 healthy donors in the training cohort, of whom 3 were female and 7 were male. The donors were between roughly 29 and 65 years old, with an average age of 43 years. Whole blood from each healthy donor was obtained from a commercial supplier and was collected at three time points about 15 days apart. For immunosequencing, genomic DNA was extracted from unsorted whole blood. The clonotype was recovered from a person aged 18 to 75 in good health. Sequenced sample: blood.

Read as DNA, the sequence is TGTGCCAGCAGTCCCTCAGGGACAGCCCAAGAGACCCAGTACTTC. It is translated as CASSPSGTAQETQYF. This chain is built from TRBV28 and TRBJ2-5, with 7 bases matching TRBD1. From cysteine to phenylalanine, the CDR3 is 15 amino acids long. Of all the DNA, just the CDR3 is kept, 45 bases in frame from base 1. From the germline V gene, CDR1 is MDHEN and CDR2 is SYDVKM. Clipping removes 5 bases from V and 1 base from J, with 7 as the unmatched junction base count. The CDR3 plus the reference TRBV28 and TRBJ2-5 genes for the other parts give the full variable domain: DVKVTQSSRYLVKRTGEKVFLECVQDMDHENMFWYRQDPGLGLRLIYFSYDVKMKEKGDIPEGYSVSREKKERFSLILESASTNQTSMYLCASSPSGTAQETQYFGPGTRLLVL.